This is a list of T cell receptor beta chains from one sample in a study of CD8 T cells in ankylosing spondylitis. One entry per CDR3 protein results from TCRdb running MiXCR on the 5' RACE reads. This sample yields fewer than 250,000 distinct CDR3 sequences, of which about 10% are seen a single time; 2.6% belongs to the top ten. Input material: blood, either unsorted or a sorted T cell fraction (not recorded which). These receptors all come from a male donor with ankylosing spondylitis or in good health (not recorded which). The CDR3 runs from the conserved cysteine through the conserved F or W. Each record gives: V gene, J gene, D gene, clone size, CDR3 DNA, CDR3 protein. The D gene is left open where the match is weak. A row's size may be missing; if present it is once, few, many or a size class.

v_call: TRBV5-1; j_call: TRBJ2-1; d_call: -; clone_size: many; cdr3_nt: TGCGCCACCGCGGTTTTGACAGGCTCCTACAATGAGCAGTTCTTC; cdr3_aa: CATAVLTGSYNEQFF
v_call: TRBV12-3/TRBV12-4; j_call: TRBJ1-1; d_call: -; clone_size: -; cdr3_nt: TGTGCCAGCAGTCCCCTTAGGGGGGTGGGAACTGAAGCTTTCTTT; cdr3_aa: CASSPLRGVGTEAFF
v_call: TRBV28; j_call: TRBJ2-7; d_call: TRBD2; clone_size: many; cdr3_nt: TGTGCCAGCAGTTTATGGGCTAGCGGGGCCGAAGAGCAGTACTTC; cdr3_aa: CASSLWASGAEEQYF
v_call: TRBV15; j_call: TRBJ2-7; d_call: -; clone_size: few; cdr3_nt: TGTGCCACCAGCAGAGCGTTTGGAGGGAACGAGCAGTACTTC; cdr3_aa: CATSRAFGGNEQYF
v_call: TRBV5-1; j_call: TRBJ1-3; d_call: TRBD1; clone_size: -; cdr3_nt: TGCGCCAGCAGCACGCGACAGGGGGCGGCTGGAAACACCATATATTTT; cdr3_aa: CASSTRQGAAGNTIYF
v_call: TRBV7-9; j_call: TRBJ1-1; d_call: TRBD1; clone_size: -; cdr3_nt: TGTGCCAGCAGCTTAACCCCCGGGACAGCTCAAAACACTGAAGCTTTCTTT; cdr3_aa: CASSLTPGTAQNTEAFF
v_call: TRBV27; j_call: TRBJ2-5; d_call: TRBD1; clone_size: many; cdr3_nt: TGTGCCAGCAGTCCCCGGGACAGGAAAGAGACCCAGTACTTC; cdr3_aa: CASSPRDRKETQYF
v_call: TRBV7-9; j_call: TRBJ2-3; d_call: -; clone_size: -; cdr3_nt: TGTGCCAGCAGCTTGCTACAGGCTTCAGATACGCAGTATTTT; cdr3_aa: CASSLLQASDTQYF
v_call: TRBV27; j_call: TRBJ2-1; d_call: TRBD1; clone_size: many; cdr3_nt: TGTGCCAGCAGTTTATCGGGGACAGGGAGCTCCTACAATGAGCAGTTCTTC; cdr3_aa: CASSLSGTGSSYNEQFF
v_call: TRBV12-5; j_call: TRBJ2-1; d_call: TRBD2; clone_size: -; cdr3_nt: TGTGCTAGTGGTTTACTAGCGGGGGGCGATGAGCAGTTCTTC; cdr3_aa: CASGLLAGGDEQFF
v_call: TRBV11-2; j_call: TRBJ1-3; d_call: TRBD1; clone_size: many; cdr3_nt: TGTGCCAGCAGCTACCGAGGGACAGGGGGCACGGGGGGAAACACCATATATTTT; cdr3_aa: CASSYRGTGGTGGNTIYF
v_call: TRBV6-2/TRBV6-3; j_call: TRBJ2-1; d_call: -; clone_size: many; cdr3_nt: TGTGCCAGCAGACATACAGGGACCTCCTACAATGAGCAGTTCTTC; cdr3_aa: CASRHTGTSYNEQFF
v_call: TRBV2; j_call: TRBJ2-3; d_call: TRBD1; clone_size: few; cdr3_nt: TGTGCCAGCAGTCGCGGGACAGGGAGCACAGATACGCAGTATTTT; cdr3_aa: CASSRGTGSTDTQYF
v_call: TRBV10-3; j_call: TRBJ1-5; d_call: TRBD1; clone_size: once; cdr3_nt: TGTGCCACGACAGGGGGCGATGGAAATCAGCCCCAGCATTTT; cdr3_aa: CATTGGDGNQPQHF
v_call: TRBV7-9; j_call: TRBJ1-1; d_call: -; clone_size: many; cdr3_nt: TGTGCCAGCAGCTTATCGGGGCCTTACACTGAAGCTTTCTTT; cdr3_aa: CASSLSGPYTEAFF
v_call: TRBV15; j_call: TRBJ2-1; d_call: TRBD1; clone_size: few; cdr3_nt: TGTGCCACCAGCAGAGCTTGGACAGGGGAGAGTGAGCAGTTCTTC; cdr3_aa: CATSRAWTGESEQFF
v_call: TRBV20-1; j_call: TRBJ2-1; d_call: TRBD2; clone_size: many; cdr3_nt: TGCAGTGGGACTAGCGGTTCCTCCTACAATGAGCAGTTCTTC; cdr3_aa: CSGTSGSSYNEQFF
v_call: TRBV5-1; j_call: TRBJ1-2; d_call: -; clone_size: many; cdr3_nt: TGCGCCAGCAGCTTGAGTGGGGGCAATGGCTACACCTTC; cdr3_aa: CASSLSGGNGYTF
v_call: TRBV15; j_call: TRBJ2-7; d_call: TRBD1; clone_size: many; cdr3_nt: TGTGCCACCAGTAACCCCCGGGACAGAGCCTACGAGCAGTACTTC; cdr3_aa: CATSNPRDRAYEQYF
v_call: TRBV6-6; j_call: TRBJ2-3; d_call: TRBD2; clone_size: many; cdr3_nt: TGTGCCAGCAGTTCCACACTAGCGGGGGGGCCGAATACGCAGTATTTT; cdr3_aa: CASSSTLAGGPNTQYF
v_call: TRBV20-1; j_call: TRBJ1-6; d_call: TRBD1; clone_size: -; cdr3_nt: TGCAGTGCTCGACTGACAGGGAGTTATAATTCACCCCTCCACTTT; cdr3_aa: CSARLTGSYNSPLHF
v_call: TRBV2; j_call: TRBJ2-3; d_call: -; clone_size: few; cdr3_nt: TGTGCCAGCAAAGAGGGAAGGGGCCCCACAGATACGCAGTATTTT; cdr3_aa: CASKEGRGPTDTQYF
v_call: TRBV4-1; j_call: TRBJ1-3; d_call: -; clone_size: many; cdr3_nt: TGCGCCAGCAGCCAAGAGGAACTACTCTCTGGAAACACCATATATTTT; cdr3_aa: CASSQEELLSGNTIYF
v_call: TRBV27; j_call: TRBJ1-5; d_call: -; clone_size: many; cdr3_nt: TGTGCCAGCAGTTACAGGGCCCGGCCCGATCAGCCCCAGCATTTT; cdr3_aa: CASSYRARPDQPQHF
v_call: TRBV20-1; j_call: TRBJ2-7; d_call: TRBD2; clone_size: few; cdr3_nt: TGCAGTGCTCTCTCTGGGACTAGCGGGGAGAACGAGCAGTACTTC; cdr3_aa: CSALSGTSGENEQYF
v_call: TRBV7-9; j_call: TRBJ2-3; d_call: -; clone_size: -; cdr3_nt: TGTGCCAGCAGCGACGACTTGGGCACAGATACGCAGTATTTT; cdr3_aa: CASSDDLGTDTQYF
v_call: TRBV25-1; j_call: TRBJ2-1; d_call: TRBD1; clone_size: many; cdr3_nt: TGTGCCAGCAGTGAATCCGGCACAGGGGGCAATGAGCAGTTCTTC; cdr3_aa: CASSESGTGGNEQFF
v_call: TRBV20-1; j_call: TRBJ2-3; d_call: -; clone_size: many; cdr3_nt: TGCAGTGCTTTGCTCCCTCTCTCCCACCACACGGCAGATACGCAGTATTTT; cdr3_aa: CSALLPLSHHTADTQYF
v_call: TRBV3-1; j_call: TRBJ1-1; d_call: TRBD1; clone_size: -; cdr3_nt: TGTGCCAGCAGCCAGATGCTTACAGGGGGGACTGAAGCTTTCTTT; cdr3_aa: CASSQMLTGGTEAFF
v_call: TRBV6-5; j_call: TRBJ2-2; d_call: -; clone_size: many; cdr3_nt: TGTGCCAGCAGTGCCGGCACCGGGGAGCTGTTTTTT; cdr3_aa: CASSAGTGELFF
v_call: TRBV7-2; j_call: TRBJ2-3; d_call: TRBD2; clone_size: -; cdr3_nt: TGTGCCAGCAGCTTAGTAGCGGGGGGGCGGGGAGATACGCAGTATTTT; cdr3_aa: CASSLVAGGRGDTQYF
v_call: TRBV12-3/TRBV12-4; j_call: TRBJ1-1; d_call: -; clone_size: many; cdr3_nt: TGTGCCAGCAGTTTCCGTGGCGTCACTGAAGCTTTCTTT; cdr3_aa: CASSFRGVTEAFF
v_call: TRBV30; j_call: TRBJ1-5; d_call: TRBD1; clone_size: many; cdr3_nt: TGTGCCTGGAGTGGCCAGGGGGCAACTGGTGGCCAGCATTTT; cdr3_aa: CAWSGQGATGGQHF
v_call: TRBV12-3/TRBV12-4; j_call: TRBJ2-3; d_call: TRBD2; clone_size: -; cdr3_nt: TGTGCCAGCAGTTCCCCTCGGACTAGCGGGAGGATCACAGATACGCAGTATTTT; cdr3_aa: CASSSPRTSGRITDTQYF
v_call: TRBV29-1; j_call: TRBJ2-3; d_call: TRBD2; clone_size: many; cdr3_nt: TGCAGCGTCACTGGACTAGCGGGGCTCACAGATACGCAGTATTTT; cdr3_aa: CSVTGLAGLTDTQYF
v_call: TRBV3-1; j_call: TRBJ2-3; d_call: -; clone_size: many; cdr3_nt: TGTGCCAGCAGCCAAGAGTCGCCGAGGAGCACAGATACGCAGTATTTT; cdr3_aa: CASSQESPRSTDTQYF
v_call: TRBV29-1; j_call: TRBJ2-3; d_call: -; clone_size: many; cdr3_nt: TGCAGCGTTGTTGAGGGGGAGGGAGCAGATACGCAGTATTTT; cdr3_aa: CSVVEGEGADTQYF
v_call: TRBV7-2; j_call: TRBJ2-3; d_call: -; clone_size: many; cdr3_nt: TGTGCCAGCAGCCGGCAGGGGTCTAGCACAGATACGCAGTATTTT; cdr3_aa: CASSRQGSSTDTQYF
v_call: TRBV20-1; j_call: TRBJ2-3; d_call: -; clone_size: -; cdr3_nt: TGCAGTGCTAGGGCCCTAGGGACAGATACGCAGTATTTT; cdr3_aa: CSARALGTDTQYF
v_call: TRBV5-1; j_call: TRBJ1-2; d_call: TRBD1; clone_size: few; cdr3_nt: TGCGCCAGCAGCTTTACAGGGGTCGACTATGGCTACACCTTC; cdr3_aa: CASSFTGVDYGYTF
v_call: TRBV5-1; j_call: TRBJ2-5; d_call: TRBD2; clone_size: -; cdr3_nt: TGCGCCAGCAGTTCGACTAGCGGGGATCAAGAGACCCAGTACTTC; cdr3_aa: CASSSTSGDQETQYF